This is a list of T cell receptor beta chains from one sample in a study of T cells after yellow fever vaccination. MiXCR, run by TCRdb on the 5' RACE reads, gives a single entry per CDR3 protein. The table lists nearly 300,000 distinct CDR3 sequences, 8.5% to 10% of them singletons. The specimen was CD4+ T cells sorted from PBMCs, collected 5 days after the yellow fever booster vaccination. Source of these receptors: a man younger than 35 who received the YFV17D yellow fever vaccine. The CDR3 runs from the conserved cysteine through the conserved F or W. A D gene is named only where the DNA matches it firmly. Where a row states a size, it is once, few, many or the class of an expanded clone; other rows omit it.

TGTGCCAGCAGTTTCGGCAGGGGCTCTGGAAACACCATATATTTT | CASSFGRGSGNTIYF | NA | TRBJ1-3 | NA | TRBV12-3/TRBV12-4
TGTGCCATCTCTGGCGGGGGGCGGAGAGAGACCCAGTACTTC | CAISGGGRRETQYF | many | TRBJ2-5 | TRBD2 | TRBV10-3
TGCGCCAGCAGACTGTCAGACTATGGCTACACCTTC | CASRLSDYGYTF | few | TRBJ1-2 | NA | TRBV5-1
TGTGCCATCAGTGAGGTAGACAGGGGACCCTACAATGAGCAGTTCTTC | CAISEVDRGPYNEQFF | few | TRBJ2-1 | TRBD1 | TRBV10-3
TGTGCCAGCGTGGCAGGGGTCAAGTCCTACGAGCAGTACTTC | CASVAGVKSYEQYF | NA | TRBJ2-7 | NA | TRBV21-1
TGTGCCAGCAGCCCAGGACCGGGGGGGCCTGACAATGAGCAGTTCTTC | CASSPGPGGPDNEQFF | NA | TRBJ2-1 | TRBD2 | TRBV7-2
TGTGCCAGCAGCGTAAACGGCGGCTCTGGGGCCAACGTCCTGACTTTC | CASSVNGGSGANVLTF | few | TRBJ2-6 | NA | TRBV9
TGTGCCAGCAGTTACTCTTTAGATACCAACGAGCAGTACTTC | CASSYSLDTNEQYF | few | TRBJ2-7 | NA | TRBV6-5
TGTGCCAGCAGCCGCTTCCTCCACAATGAGCAGTTCTTC | CASSRFLHNEQFF | NA | TRBJ2-1 | NA | TRBV14
TGTGCCAGCAGCACAACAGGTCCCCAGCCCCAGCATTTT | CASSTTGPQPQHF | many | TRBJ1-5 | NA | TRBV12-3/TRBV12-4
TGTGCCAGCAGTCGAGACAGGGGAGACTACAATGAGCAGTTCTTC | CASSRDRGDYNEQFF | NA | TRBJ2-1 | TRBD1 | TRBV12-3/TRBV12-4
TGCGCCAGCAGCTTGATAGGGGTCGGGGACACTGAAGCTTTCTTT | CASSLIGVGDTEAFF | NA | TRBJ1-1 | NA | TRBV5-1
TGTGCCAGCAGTTCTGTCAGCGAGCAGTACTTC | CASSSVSEQYF | few | TRBJ2-7 | NA | TRBV6-2/TRBV6-3
TGTGCCAGCAGTTTTTGGGGGCCAGGCACCGGGGAGCTGTTTTTT | CASSFWGPGTGELFF | few | TRBJ2-2 | NA | TRBV12-3/TRBV12-4
TGCAGTGCTCCGGGGATAGGTGGAAACACCATATATTTT | CSAPGIGGNTIYF | many | TRBJ1-3 | NA | TRBV20-1
TGCAGTGCCCAGACAGCTAATAGCAATCAGCCCCAGCATTTT | CSAQTANSNQPQHF | NA | TRBJ1-5 | NA | TRBV20-1
TGCGCCAGCAGCCAGGGGGGGATCTATGGCTACACCTTC | CASSQGGIYGYTF | NA | TRBJ1-2 | NA | TRBV4-3
TGTGCCAGCAGTGAAGTATCGCTGAACACTGAAGCTTTCTTT | CASSEVSLNTEAFF | NA | TRBJ1-1 | NA | TRBV6-1
TGTGCCACCAGTGATTTCCGGACAGGGGGCGTCGGCACCGGGGAGCTGTTTTTT | CATSDFRTGGVGTGELFF | NA | TRBJ2-2 | TRBD1 | TRBV24-1
TGTGCCAGCAGCTTAGGACTCCCCCGGGTAGCTACGCAGTATTTT | CASSLGLPRVATQYF | many | TRBJ2-3 | NA | TRBV7-2
TGTGCCAGCTCACCAACCGACAGAAGGGAAGCTTTCTTT | CASSPTDRREAFF | many | TRBJ1-1 | NA | TRBV18
TGTGCCAGCAGTTACTGGTCTAACACTGAAGCTTTCTTT | CASSYWSNTEAFF | NA | TRBJ1-1 | NA | TRBV12-3/TRBV12-4
TGTGCCAGCAGTGAAGGACGGAGCTATGGCTACACCTTC | CASSEGRSYGYTF | few | TRBJ1-2 | NA | TRBV2
TGTGCCAGCAGACGGGACGGGAAGATTGAAAAACTGTTTTTT | CASRRDGKIEKLFF | many | TRBJ1-4 | NA | TRBV12-3/TRBV12-4
TGTGCCATCAGTGAGTCGAAGGGGACGGAGACCCAGTACTTC | CAISESKGTETQYF | NA | TRBJ2-5 | NA | TRBV10-3
TGCGCCAGCAGCAATAGTGGCACAGATACGCAGTATTTT | CASSNSGTDTQYF | few | TRBJ2-3 | NA | TRBV5-1
TGTGCCAGCAGCGACAGGATTAATTCACCCCTCCACTTT | CASSDRINSPLHF | NA | TRBJ1-6 | NA | TRBV6-2/TRBV6-3
TGCAGCGTTATGGGTGAGAATCAGCCCCAGCATTTT | CSVMGENQPQHF | many | TRBJ1-5 | NA | TRBV29-1
TGTGCCAGCAGCCTAGCGGGGGGTAACTACGAGCAGTACTTC | CASSLAGGNYEQYF | few | TRBJ2-7 | TRBD2 | TRBV11-2
TGCGCCAGCAGCTTGGGGGGACAGGGGGCTGGGGCAGATACGCAGTATTTT | CASSLGGQGAGADTQYF | NA | TRBJ2-3 | TRBD1 | TRBV5-1
TGTGCCAGCAGCTTCGGCAGCACCTACGAGCAGTACTTC | CASSFGSTYEQYF | many | TRBJ2-7 | NA | TRBV7-6